This TCR beta chain was recovered during a study of cytomegalovirus exposure and HLA in healthy donors. Study-level results: Versus the roughly 670-donor mean, an Asian-associated ancestry cluster reportedly showed fewer N-insertions in a later analysis. It emerged from a later analysis that several of the most significant clusters appeared to be linked to common viral pathogens. Most observed TCR sequences were rare, whereas some public TCRs were detected in many donors. 150 to 200 TCR beta chains were listed as cytomegalovirus-associated.

CDR1 is SNHLY, CDR2 FYNNEI, per germline. The CDR3 has 15 amino acids. V lost 6 bases to trimming and J lost 3 bases, with 16 bases between them. Amplification used 60 Vbeta primers and 13 Jbeta primers. Measured with immunoSEQ multiplex PCR; TCRdb has only the in-frame clones, and not every one. The repertoire holds 150,000 to 200,000 clones, around 90% seen once, with roughly 1.9% in the top ten. On this clone itself: Its target is unknown.

Specimen: PBMCs. The TCR originated in a woman under 30 in good health and CMV-seronegative. The V call is TRBV2, the J call TRBJ2-3, with D perhaps TRBD1 (6 bases). The CDR3 is CASRKQGGGTDTQYF. CDR3 nucleotide sequence: TGTGCCAGCAGAAAACAGGGCGGAGGTACAGATACGCAGTATTTT.